The T cell receptor beta chain described here comes from a study of blood T cell repertoires in COVID-19. Study overall: Italy, Spain and the United States were the sources of the convalescent and acute COVID-19 samples. The analysed material was cDNA or gDNA that came from T cells, B-cell-depleted T cells, or PBMCs.

The V end was cut by 4 bases, the J end by 1 base, with 12 bases between. This CDR3 is built from 14 residues. Per germline, CDR1 SGDLS and CDR2 YYNGEE. Original processing notes: From reference gene primer amplification, estimates of nucleated cell counts were derived. Sequencing was performed with immunoSEQ multiplex PCR; in TCRdb, only in-frame clones are kept and a portion is missing. V and J calls and clone size are as listed in that table; D and trimming were resolved from the DNA. This table holds under 200,000 clones, nearly 85% found once. Specimen: peripheral blood. The sequence was obtained from a woman younger than 45 with acute or convalescent COVID-19. The chain links TRBV9 to TRBJ2-7, with D possibly being TRBD2 (5 bases). The CDR3 is CASSIGLGSYEQYF. Here the CDR3 DNA reads TGTGCCAGCAGCATTGGACTCGGATCCTACGAGCAGTACTTC.